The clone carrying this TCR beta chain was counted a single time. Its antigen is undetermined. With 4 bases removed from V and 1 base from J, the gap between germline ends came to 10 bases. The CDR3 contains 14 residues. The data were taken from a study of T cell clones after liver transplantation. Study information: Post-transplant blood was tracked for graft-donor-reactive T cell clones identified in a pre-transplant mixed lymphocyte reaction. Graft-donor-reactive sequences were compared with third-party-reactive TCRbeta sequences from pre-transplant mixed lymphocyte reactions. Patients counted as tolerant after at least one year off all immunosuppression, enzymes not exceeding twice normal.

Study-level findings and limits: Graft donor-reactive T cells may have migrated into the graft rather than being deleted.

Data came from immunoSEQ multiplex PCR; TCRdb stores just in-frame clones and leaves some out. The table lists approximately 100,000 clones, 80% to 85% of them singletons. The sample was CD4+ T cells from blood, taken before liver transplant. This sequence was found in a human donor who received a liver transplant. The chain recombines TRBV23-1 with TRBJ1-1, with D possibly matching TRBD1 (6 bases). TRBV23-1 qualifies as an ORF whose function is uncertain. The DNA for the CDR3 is TGCGCCAGCAGTCGCCTACAGGGGAACACTGAAGCTTTCTTT. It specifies CASSRLQGNTEAFF.